This T cell receptor (beta chain) appears in the sequencing data of a study of T-cell reconstitution after alpha-beta-depleted transplantation in children. V dropped 6 bases and J dropped 4 bases, with 9 bases sitting between them. CDR3 length equals 12 residues. CDR1 and CDR2 (germline): MDHEN, SYDVKM. This clonotype was picked up a small number of times. Unique molecular identifiers featured in how the TCRbeta library was prepared. TCRdb recomputed calls from the PCR reads with MiXCR, one row per CDR3 protein. The sample gives approximately 300,000 distinct CDR3 sequences, 11% of which show up once; 20% to 30% is in the top ten.

The V and J genes are TRBV28 and TRBJ1-2, with D tentatively TRBD1 (6 bases). The receptor's source is a male patient aged 2-9 years who had a stem cell transplant for chronic granulomatous disease, so the T cells may come from the graft donor. The sequenced sample was peripheral blood, obtained 180 days after TCRalphabeta/CD19-depleted stem cell transplant. CDR3 bases: TGTGCCAGCAGACAGGGTCCCTATGGCTACACCTTC. Translating gives CASRQGPYGYTF.